A selection of T cell receptor beta chains follows, all from one sample in a study of cytomegalovirus exposure and HLA in healthy donors. Data came from immunoSEQ multiplex PCR; TCRdb stores just in-frame clones and leaves some out. Of roughly 120,000 clones detected, roughly 74% appear once; the ten largest clones hold about 4%. Material: PBMCs. Every receptor here comes from a woman between 50 and 59 years old in good health and CMV-seropositive. The CDR3 runs from the conserved cysteine through the conserved F or W. A D gene is named only where the DNA matches it firmly. The size of a clone is reported for some rows only, either as once, few or many, or as a class for expanded clones.

J | D | size | V | DNA | CDR3
TRBJ2-7 | NA | once | TRBV6-6 | TGTGCCAGCAGTGGGAGGAGCGAAAGCTACGAGCAGTACTTC | CASSGRSESYEQYF
TRBJ2-6 | TRBD2 | NA | TRBV9 | TGTGCCAGCAGCGCCCCGGGACTAGCGGGGGGGCAGCCCTCTGGGGCCAACGTCCTGACTTTC | CASSAPGLAGGQPSGANVLTF
TRBJ1-1 | NA | NA | TRBV7-3 | TGTGCCAGCAGTTCGGCGGACAGTCAAGCTTTCTTT | CASSSADSQAFF
TRBJ1-6 | TRBD1 | NA | TRBV5-1 | TGCGCCAGCAGAACAGGGGGGAATTCACCCCTCCACTTT | CASRTGGNSPLHF
TRBJ1-5 | NA | NA | TRBV19 | TGTGCCAGTAGCAGGGGTTTAGCTCAGCCCCAGCATTTT | CASSRGLAQPQHF
TRBJ1-6 | TRBD1 | few | TRBV7-9 | TGTGCCAGCAGCGATCCGGGACAGGGGTCTTCACCCCTCCACTTT | CASSDPGQGSSPLHF
TRBJ2-2 | NA | NA | TRBV5-1 | TGCGCCAGCAGCCCAAGGACAGATCTCACCGGGGAGCTGTTTTTT | CASSPRTDLTGELFF
TRBJ2-6 | NA | NA | TRBV11-3 | TGTGCCAGCAGCTCTTCTAGCAGCCAACACGTCCTGACTTTC | CASSSSSSQHVLTF
TRBJ2-2 | TRBD2 | NA | TRBV18 | TGTGCCAGCTCACCGCTCGCTCTAGCGGGGACCGGGGAGCTGTTTTTT | CASSPLALAGTGELFF
TRBJ2-1 | NA | once | TRBV19 | TGTGCCAGTAGAAACACAAGGAGCTCCTACAATGAGCAGTTCTTC | CASRNTRSSYNEQFF
TRBJ2-7 | NA | NA | TRBV27 | TGTGCCAGCAGAAGAAACAGCCACTACGAGCAGTACTTC | CASRRNSHYEQYF
TRBJ2-1 | TRBD1 | NA | TRBV5-8 | TGTGCCAGCAGCGAACAGGGGACTGAGCAGTTCTTC | CASSEQGTEQFF
TRBJ1-2 | NA | NA | TRBV30 | TGTGCCTGGAGCTCAGGGGAACATGGCTACACCTTC | CAWSSGEHGYTF
TRBJ2-5 | NA | few | TRBV18 | TGTGCCAGCTCGCCAACTAGTGGGGAGACCCAGTACTTC | CASSPTSGETQYF
TRBJ2-5 | NA | NA | TRBV27 | TGTGCCAGCAGCCCTCGACAGCAAGAGACCCAGTACTTC | CASSPRQQETQYF
TRBJ1-2 | TRBD1 | NA | TRBV28 | TGTGCCAGCAGTTCAGACAGGGGTGGGGGCTACACCTTC | CASSSDRGGGYTF
TRBJ1-2 | NA | NA | TRBV5-1 | TGCGCCAGCAGGTATGACGACACACACTATGGCTACACCTTC | CASRYDDTHYGYTF
TRBJ1-2 | NA | NA | TRBV5-5 | TGTGCCAGCAAGTTCGCGGAAGCTAACTATGGCTACACCTTC | CASKFAEANYGYTF
TRBJ2-7 | NA | NA | TRBV5-8 | TGTGCCAGCAGCTCGCGCGGGGTCGACGAGCAGTACTTC | CASSSRGVDEQYF
TRBJ2-2 | NA | NA | TRBV7-6 | TGTGCCAGCAGCTTATCTTCTACGAACACCGGGGAGCTGTTTTTT | CASSLSSTNTGELFF
TRBJ2-7 | NA | NA | TRBV5-1 | TGCGCCAGCAGAGCGGACAGCGCCAGCTCCTACGAGCAGTACTTC | CASRADSASSYEQYF
TRBJ1-1 | TRBD1 | NA | TRBV19 | TGTGCCAGTAGTAAGCTGGACAGGATGGACACTGAAGCTTTCTTT | CASSKLDRMDTEAFF
TRBJ1-5 | NA | NA | TRBV4-1 | TGCGCCAGCAGCTATGACGGGGGTGGCAATCAGCCCCAGCATTTT | CASSYDGGGNQPQHF
TRBJ2-7 | NA | NA | TRBV6-1 | TGTGCCAGCAGTGAATTCACAGGAGCCTCCTACGAGCAGTACTTC | CASSEFTGASYEQYF
TRBJ1-2 | NA | NA | TRBV29-1 | TGCAGCGTAGTCGACGACAGCATTAACTATGGCTACACCTTC | CSVVDDSINYGYTF
TRBJ2-3 | TRBD2 | NA | TRBV15 | TGTGCCACCAGCAGAGATCTCGTTGGGGGGGACACAGATACGCAGTATTTT | CATSRDLVGGDTDTQYF
TRBJ1-3 | NA | NA | TRBV10-3 | TGTGCCATCAGTGAGTCCTTGCCGGGAAGCGGAAACACCATATATTTT | CAISESLPGSGNTIYF
TRBJ2-1 | NA | NA | TRBV11-2 | TGTGCCAGCAGCTTAGCGCTGGGGAGACTCGATGAGCAGTTCTTC | CASSLALGRLDEQFF
TRBJ2-1 | TRBD1 | NA | TRBV2 | TGTGCCAGCAGTTCGGGACAGAGTAACAATGAGCAGTTCTTC | CASSSGQSNNEQFF
TRBJ2-1 | NA | NA | TRBV27 | TGTGCCAGCTCTGGGGGGGGGCTAGTCTCCTACAATGAGCAGTTCTTC | CASSGGGLVSYNEQFF